This T cell receptor beta chain was retrieved from a study of blood T cells in healthy people across ages (dated by TCRdb to about 2015). Study-level background: In model experiments, template switching captured roughly one uniquely barcoded TCR beta cDNA molecule for every two T cells. Age-related changes in TCR beta repertoire diversity were measured in the study by deep sequencing normalized with unique cDNA molecular identifiers. Donors were grouped into four age groups: young (average approximately 15 years), middle-aged (39), aged (roughly 62) and long-lived (around 82). To avoid experimental bias, donors of different ages were randomly spread across the sequencing lanes. Two additional independent replicas of 1 million unique cDNA reads from the same blood draw were analyzed for two donors (one aged 18 to 29 and one aged 80 or older).

What the study reported, not specific to this receptor: Compared with the aged group, the long-lived group had more naive CD4+ T cells, fewer expanded clones and increased TCR diversity, a pattern suggesting age selection. Observed TCR beta diversity per million T cells fell roughly linearly with age, and a significant reduction was already apparent by age roughly 41. There was a strong correlation between observed TCR beta diversity and the percentage of naive T cells measured by flow cytometry. Total diversity estimates from one million sequenced T cells were considered lower bounds and underestimates. Because profiling used bulk unsorted PBMCs, naive and antigen-experienced compartments could not be compared conclusively. Because donor CMV infection status was unknown, age-related changes in expanded clonotypes were potentially confounded.

Donors were 39 systemically healthy Caucasian individuals from Russia aged roughly 6 to 90 years. Each donor gave ten milliliters of peripheral blood, drawn into EDTA-treated Vacutainer tubes. Ficoll-Paque density-gradient centrifugation was used to isolate PBMCs, with at least 6.5 million per sample. Total RNA, at least 5 micrograms per sample, was extracted from PBMCs with Trizol reagent. Naive CD45RAhigh/CD27high T cell percentages were measured by flow cytometry on a PBMC aliquot from every donor. The germline V gene (reference sequence) provides CDR1 MNHEY and CDR2 SMNVEV. From V the trimming removes 6 bases and from J it removes 4 bases, while the gene matches leave 9 bases of the junction unaccounted for. Its CDR3 holds 16 amino acids, cysteine through phenylalanine. Only the CDR3 region is kept as DNA, spanning 48 bases read in frame from base 1. Libraries were constructed by 5' RACE. Reads for this sample came from an Illumina HiSeq 2500. The second PCR ran for roughly 7 to 12 cycles and used a J-beta primer mix along with a sample-barcoded 5' primer. A template-switch 5' adaptor carrying 12 random nucleotides introduced a unique molecular identifier onto each TCR beta cDNA molecule. Each sample yielded at least 2.5 million CDR3-containing paired-end reads. First-strand cDNA was synthesized from all RNA with the Mint cDNA synthesis kit, primed by a TRBC-specific oligonucleotide. Following uracil-DNA glycosylase treatment, all cDNA underwent a first 18-cycle PCR with the universal primers M1SS and BC2_uni_R. Turning to the authors' computational methods: For normalization, 1 million high-quality reads were randomly selected from each sample, with every read carrying a distinct molecular identifier. Instead of being binned into consensus sequences, reads with shared molecular identifiers were discarded. MiTCR, set to a Q25 quality threshold and the strictest error-elimination algorithm, was used for CDR3 identification, clonotype clustering and error correction. A nonparametric unseen species model with Euler transformation was used to estimate a lower bound on total TCR beta diversity. TCRdb applied fastp at Q25 and MiXCR to the public reads, then kept only in-frame beta chains. Entries are consolidated by CDR3 protein sequence, retaining the most common genes and DNA. The V and J calls were not made by the authors but by TCRdb's processing. The sample table lists under 850,000 distinct CDR3 sequences, about 34% of them with a count of one. The ten largest clonotypes hold 13% of the sample.

On this clonotype: Its antigen target is currently unknown. Base qualities are missing; no much larger clone stands one base away.

Recombination linked TRBV27 to TRBJ2-3; TRBD2 aligns with 11 central bases. Sequencing used blood. The receptor was derived from a man aged 18 to 29 in good health. The CDR3 here reads CASRELSGGASDTQYF. The nucleotide sequence is given as TGTGCCAGCAGGGAACTTAGCGGGGGGGCCTCAGATACGCAGTATTTT.